These 10 T cell receptor beta chains were all obtained from the same sample, sequenced in a study of blood T cell repertoires in COVID-19 (dated by TCRdb to 2020 to 2022). The library was made by the immunoSEQ multiplex PCR assay. Drawn from immuneACCESS, this table holds only the in-frame rearrangements with V and J called that TCRdb kept. Clones are partly lost; checked studies trace under half to an unresolved V gene and leave the rest unexplained. Present in this sample are about 45,000 clones, approximately 80% of which were seen just once. Over 13% of the sample comes from the top ten. Material for sequencing was peripheral blood. Every receptor here comes from a human donor in a cohort sampled during active COVID-19.

The rearrangement links TRBV6-1 to TRBJ2-3; D is possibly TRBD1 (7 bases). This CDR3 is 16 amino acids long. Germline loops: CDR1 MNHNS, CDR2 SASEGT. V dropped 4 bases and J dropped 3 bases, with 17 bases sitting between them. CDR3 DNA sequence: TGTGCCAGCAGTGTGGCAGGGGGGTCGCTAACAGATACGCAGTATTTT. Encoded protein: CASSVAGGSLTDTQYF.

V is TRBV10-3 and J is TRBJ2-3; TRBD1 agrees at 9 bases. After removal of 5 bases from V and 3 bases from J, the junction contained 9 bases not matched to a gene. CDR1 is ENHRY and CDR2 is SYGVKD in the germline V gene. This CDR3 has 16 amino acids. CDR3 residues: CAISPGQGKSTDTQYF. CDR3 DNA sequence: TGTGCCATCAGTCCGGGACAGGGAAAAAGTACAGATACGCAGTATTTT.

The genes are TRBV6-5 and TRBJ2-3; D may be TRBD1 (5 bases). CDR3 length equals 15 residues. The V gene's germline CDR1 is MNHEY and CDR2 SVGAGI. V was clipped by 0 bases and J by 4 bases, with 11 bases between them. Here the CDR3 DNA reads TGTGCCAGCAGTTACTCGGGCCAGGGTTCAGATACGCAGTATTTT. Amino acids: CASSYSGQGSDTQYF.

The V call is TRBV3-1 (or the pseudogene TRBV3-2), the J call TRBJ2-1, with TRBD1 as a possible D gene (6 bases). This CDR3 spans 15 amino acids. V gave up 0 bases and J gave up 7 bases, with 13 bases separating them. Per the germline V gene, CDR1 is LGHDT and CDR2 is YNNKEL (reference sequence). The CDR3 sequence: CASSQDRTDLNEQFF. The CDR3 DNA sequence: TGTGCCAGCAGCCAAGATCGGACAGACCTGAATGAGCAGTTCTTC.

This clone was detected once. The CDR3 DNA sequence: TGCGCCAGCAGCCAAGATCGGGGGGGTAGGGTCGGCGAGCAGTACTTC. Translating gives CASSQDRGGRVGEQYF. The V call is TRBV4-1, the J call TRBJ2-7; 8 bases align to TRBD2. This CDR3 has 16 residues. Germline values: CDR1 MGHRA, CDR2 YSYEKL. V dropped 0 bases and J dropped 6; count of bases not matched to a gene: 10.

This clone was seen a few times. The V gene is TRBV28, the J gene TRBJ1-2; 9 bases fit TRBD1. The CDR3 has 16 amino acids. V lost 3 bases and J lost 5; bases outside the gene matches: 10. Germline V CDR1 and CDR2: MDHEN, SYDVKM. The CDR3 nucleotides are TGTGCCAGCAGTTTTTACCGGGACAGGGATAGGTATGGCTACACCTTC. As protein: CASSFYRDRDRYGYTF.

The rearrangement joins TRBV28 to TRBJ1-5, with D hard to call. This CDR3 is 14 amino acids long. The ends were cut back, 3 bases at V and 3 bases at J, with 9 bases in the middle. CDR1 and CDR2 from the germline V gene are MDHEN and SYDVKM. The DNA of the CDR3 is TGTGCCAGCAGTTTCTCGGAGACCAATCAGCCCCAGCATTTT. Translating it yields CASSFSETNQPQHF.

V usage is TRBV11-2 and J usage is TRBJ2-7; 9 bases align to TRBD2. Looked up from germline, CDR1 is SGHAT and CDR2 is FQNNGV. The CDR3 contains 14 residues. Unmatched junction bases numbered 8, after V lost 5 bases and J lost 6 bases. CDR3 in amino acids: CASSPLAGDREQYF. DNA of the CDR3: TGTGCCAGCAGCCCTTTAGCGGGAGATCGCGAGCAGTACTTC.

The V call is TRBV24-1, the J call TRBJ2-3; D is possibly TRBD2 (6 bases). V was clipped by 3 bases and J by 2 bases, with 11 bases between them. CDR1 KGHDR and CDR2 SFDVKD come from the germline V gene. This CDR3 spans 15 amino acids. CDR3 in amino acids: CATSDPGLHTDTQYF. The CDR3 coding sequence is TGTGCCACCAGTGATCCGGGACTGCACACAGATACGCAGTATTTT.

The rearrangement joins TRBV11-1 to TRBJ1-6; TRBD1 aligns across 12 bases. In germline, CDR1 is SGHAT, CDR2 FQDESV (reference sequence). Losses at the gene ends were 5 bases for V and 10 bases for J; bases not matched to a gene: 9. The CDR3 is 16 amino acids. CDR3 sequence: CASSPAGTGGWSPLHF. The DNA of the CDR3 is TGTGCCAGCAGCCCGGCCGGGACAGGGGGCTGGTCACCCCTCCACTTT.